This T cell receptor beta chain comes out of a study of memory CD8 T cells in hepatitis C reinfection (dated by TCRdb to about 2017). At the level of the whole study: Two consecutive HCV infections were spontaneously resolved by three donors, whereas a primary infection was cleared by two donors who then became chronically infected after reinfection. Between 2009 and 2012, roughly five reinfection cases that had stored pre-reinfection samples were identified. HCV reinfection was defined as a positive HCV RNA test following two negative tests taken at least 60 days apart. Previously published longitudinal data on tetramer+ CD8 T cell frequency were used to pick the peak reinfection time point. In five donors, the study followed the TCR beta repertoire of virus-specific CD8 T cells over time through an HCV reinfection episode. In the reinfection study, participants who had resolved a prior HCV infection were followed every 3 months. Peak reinfection samples were obtained 3 to 8 weeks after detection of reinfection.

Including cysteine and phenylalanine, the CDR3 has 15 amino acids. Kept here is only the CDR3 DNA, which spans 45 bases and is read in frame from base 1. Taken from the germline V gene, the CDR1 and CDR2 loops are SGHDT and YYEEEE. The junction shows trimming of 3 bases on V and 9 bases on J, and the gene matches do not reach 8 bases of it. The time point label here, explained by the study, means: peak reinfection, 3 to 8 weeks after reinfection detection. Sorted cells were sequenced directly ex vivo, with no in vitro expansion before TCR sequencing. The donors were people who inject drugs and were enrolled in the Montreal Acute Hepatitis C Cohort Study (HEPCO) in Canada. Total naive CD8 T cells, sorted as viable CD3+ CD8+ CD45RO-, came from a couple of donors at all three reinfection time points as controls. Before sorting, cryopreserved peripheral blood mononuclear cells were thawed, and CD8 T cells were purified from the thawed cells. The MACS CD8+ T cell Isolation Kit was used to enrich CD8 T cells through negative selection. A BD FACSAria II sorter with FACSDiva software was used for cell sorting, and FlowJo was used for data analysis.

Library prep was done by the immunoSEQ multiplex PCR assay. Genomic DNA was extracted from sorted cells, and the TCR beta V, D and J regions were sequenced by Adaptive Biotechnologies' automated high-throughput method. CDR3 regions were amplified with a two-step, bias-controlled multiplex PCR. Amplified TCR beta libraries were sequenced on an Illumina instrument. As for the authors' bioinformatics: Demultiplexed reads were processed to reduce amplification and sequencing bias, and the IMGT database was used to assign CDR3 sequences to gene families. ImmunoSEQ software version 2.0 was used to analyze repertoire data. Out-of-frame sequences and sequences with stop codons in the CDR3 were removed from clonotype lists. Clonotypes with a frequency below 0.01% were excluded because such clonotypes corresponded to less than one cell. Richness was calculated by dividing observed richness by input cell number, and evenness was calculated by dividing Shannon entropy by log observed richness. To measure repertoire diversity and how similar the repertoire was between time points, Simpson diversity and Morisita-Horn overlap indices were applied. Clonotypes were sorted into dominant (>1%), sub-dominant (0.5-0.99%), low abundance (0.1-0.49%) or lowest abundance (<0.1%) groups. A germline index was calculated as total CDR3 length minus total nucleotide additions, divided by total CDR3 length. TCRdb holds this immuneACCESS table with in-frame rearrangements only. Some clones are missing; in checked studies, unresolved V genes explain under half, and the rest has no known cause. V and J calls and clone size come straight from that table; D and trimming were deduced from the DNA. The sample table lists 44,000 or so clones, over 75% of them with a count of one. The top ten hold under 1.5% of the sample.

This clone was counted once. Its antigen is not yet known. No much larger clone exists at a distance of one base, and base qualities are not known. Broader findings and caveats from the paper: With only a few donors, the study could not reach definitive conclusions about public clonotypes linked to secondary clearance.

The material sequenced was naive CD8+ T cells sorted from blood. This sample's cell subset or site label indicates: total naive CD8+CD45RO- T cells. This receptor was identified in a man aged 18 to 35 with hepatitis C virus infection. In this chain, TRBV5-6 is recombined with TRBJ2-5, and 13 junctional nucleotides match TRBD2. This receptor carries the CDR3 CASSWGLAGSRAQYF. The base sequence is TGTGCCAGCAGCTGGGGACTAGCGGGGTCCAGGGCCCAGTACTTC.